This TCR beta chain was obtained from a study of OX40 agonist ivuxolimab in advanced cancers. Study-wide background: Patients assigned to dose escalation were diagnosed with hepatocellular carcinoma, melanoma, renal cell or head and neck cancer. Findings and caveats of the study: Certain nonresponders additionally had low normalized T-cell clonal expansion.

Libraries were prepared by immunoSEQ multiplex PCR; TCRdb keeps only in-frame clonotypes and omits some of them. The repertoire includes fewer than 70,000 clones, about 89% of them detected once, and approximately 2.1% sits in the top ten. Turning to this clone: Its antigen remains unknown.

The sequence was obtained from an adult with an advanced solid tumor such as melanoma, head and neck, liver or kidney cancer. Sequencing was performed on CD4+ or CD8+ T cells sorted from blood, taken in a trial of the OX40 agonist ivuxolimab.

CDR3 coding DNA: TGCGCCAGCAGCTTGAAGGGGCTGGGCGGGGAGCTGTTTTTT. It specifies CASSLKGLGGELFF. This rearrangement joins TRBV5-1 to TRBJ2-2; perhaps TRBD1 as D (5 bases). The CDR3 extends over 14 amino acids. Germline CDR1 reads SGHRS; CDR2 reads YFSETQ. Trimming removed 1 base at V and 7 bases at J, with 11 bases between.